This entry describes one T cell receptor (beta chain). Its cognate antigen is unknown. This entry belongs to a study of cytomegalovirus exposure and HLA in healthy donors. The CDR3 consists of 18 residues. Germline CDR1 and CDR2: SGHAT and FQNNGV. The V gene lost 1 base and the J gene lost 0 bases, with 19 bases spanning the gap. The study ran its PCR with 60 Vbeta and 13 Jbeta primers. Sequenced by immunoSEQ multiplex PCR; TCRdb stores in-frame clones only, minus some. This sample has 110,000 to 150,000 clones, with 60% to 85% found just once. Study observations and caveats: CMV serostatus was the only immune exposure information that was available. Earlier analysis found most TCR beta V segments productive about 90% or about 30% of the time.

V and J are TRBV11-2 and TRBJ2-7, with D perhaps TRBD2 (5 bases). This sequence originates from a man younger than 45 in good health and CMV-seronegative. Material for sequencing was PBMCs. CDR3 sequence (DNA): TGTGCCAGCAGCTTAGTTGATGGAGGCAGCCTCAACTCCTACGAGCAGTACTTC. The encoded protein is CASSLVDGGSLNSYEQYF.